The 25 T cell receptor beta chains listed next were all sequenced from one sample in a study of OX40 agonist ivuxolimab in advanced cancers. Assay used: immunoSEQ multiplex PCR; TCRdb lists only in-frame clones, some missing. The table shows tens of thousands of clones, with about 87% occurring only once. The sequencing used CD4+ or CD8+ T cells sorted from blood, collected in a trial of the OX40 agonist ivuxolimab. Every receptor here comes from an adult with an advanced solid tumor such as melanoma, head and neck, liver or kidney cancer.

This clone was detected once. V and J are TRBV5-8 and TRBJ1-3; D is undetermined. Trimming took off 2 bases at V and 2 bases at J, with 17 bases between the two ends. The germline CDR1 and CDR2 sequences are SGHTS and YDEGEE. The CDR3 loop spans 17 amino acids. The DNA for the CDR3 is TGTGCCAGCAGCTTCCAGATCCTAGATGGTCCTGGAAACACCATATATTTT. Its protein is CASSFQILDGPGNTIYF.

The genes are TRBV25-1 and TRBJ2-3; the match to TRBD2 covers 7 bases. The V segment lost 4 bases and the J segment 9 bases; nucleotides outside the gene matches: 16. Germline V lookup: CDR1 MGHDK, CDR2 SYGVNS. The CDR3 runs to 16 residues. The DNA for the CDR3 is TGTGCCAGCAGTGCCCTCGGGGCGGGAGTCCTAGAGACGCAGTATTTT. As protein: CASSALGAGVLETQYF.

The rearrangement links TRBV27 to TRBJ1-2; TRBD1 matches at 10 bases. Germline CDR1 and CDR2: MNHEY and SMNVEV (reference sequence). Trimming removed 6 bases from V and 6 bases from J; junction bases left unmatched: 10. This CDR3 has 15 amino acids. The CDR3 sequence: CASRAWDRGSDGYTF. The CDR3 DNA follows: TGTGCCAGCAGGGCCTGGGACAGGGGATCCGATGGCTACACCTTC.

V usage is TRBV7-2 and J usage is TRBJ1-5, with 7 bases fitting TRBD1. CDR3 length: 14 amino acids. V lost 5 bases and J lost 7; bases outside the gene matches: 8. The germline V gene encodes CDR1 SGHTA and CDR2 FQGNSA. CDR3 in amino acids: CASSVQGRGQPQHF. In DNA form, the CDR3 reads TGTGCCAGCAGCGTACAGGGGCGAGGGCAGCCCCAGCATTTT.

The rearrangement links TRBV4-1 to TRBJ2-3, with D perhaps matching TRBD1 (5 bases). The CDR3 is 14 amino acids. Germline V gene sequence: CDR1 MGHRA, CDR2 YSYEKL. V was trimmed by 1 base and J by 4 bases, leaving 9 bases between them. CDR3 nucleotides: TGCGCCAGCAGCCAAGCGTGGGGCTCAGATACGCAGTATTTT. Encoded protein: CASSQAWGSDTQYF.

The genes are TRBV27 and TRBJ2-7; D tentatively fits TRBD1 or TRBD2 (5 bases each). Trimming stripped 4 bases from V and 5 bases from J, with 18 bases between. The CDR3 runs to 15 residues. Germline V gene lookup returns CDR1 MNHEY and CDR2 SMNVEV (reference sequence). The CDR3 region has the DNA TGTGCCAGCAGTTGGGGCACGGGGTATACCCACGAGCAGTACTTC. This codes for CASSWGTGYTHEQYF.

This chain connects TRBV7-6 to TRBJ2-1, with 9 nucleotides matching TRBD2. The length of the CDR3 is 17 residues. Germline values: CDR1 SGHVS, CDR2 FNYEAQ. Trimming cost V 5 bases and J 9 bases; bases outside gene matches: 17. The CDR3 DNA reads as TGTGCCAGCAGCCCACGCCCCGGAGTAGCGGGAGACTTTGAGCAGTTCTTC. Translating gives CASSPRPGVAGDFEQFF.

The gene calls are TRBV11-2 and TRBJ2-5, with D perhaps matching TRBD1 or TRBD2 (5 bases each). The CDR3 runs 14 residues. Deletions cut 4 bases from V and 5 bases from J, with 14 bases between. Germline V gives CDR1 SGHAT, CDR2 FQNNGV. The CDR3 loop reads CASSSGTPRETQYF. In nucleotides, the CDR3 is TGTGCCAGCAGCTCCGGGACCCCCAGGGAGACCCAGTACTTC.

The CDR3 sequence is CASSVGFTDTQYF. CDR3 nucleotide sequence: TGTGCCAGCAGCGTCGGGTTCACAGATACGCAGTATTTT. V is TRBV28 and J is TRBJ2-3; D uncertain. The CDR3 contains 13 residues. Looked up from germline, CDR1 is MDHEN and CDR2 is SYDVKM. V shed 6 bases and J shed 2 bases, with 9 bases lying between them.

The chain joins TRBV18 to TRBJ2-5, with a weak D call TRBD2 (5 bases). The CDR3 sequence is 14 residues long. V shed 3 bases and J shed 5 bases, with 13 bases lying between them. CDR1 KGHSH and CDR2 LQKENI come from the germline V gene. The CDR3 region is CASSPSGVRETQYF. DNA for the CDR3: TGTGCCAGCTCACCGTCCGGGGTTCGCGAGACCCAGTACTTC. The whole variable domain, remainder taken from reference TRBV18 and TRBJ2-5, is NAGVMQNPRHLVRRRGQEARLRCSPMKGHSHVYWYRQLPEEGLKFMVYLQKENIIDESGMPKERFSAEFPKEGPSILRIQQVVRGDSAAYFCASSPSGVRETQYFGPGTRLLVL.

The chain is built from TRBV5-6 and TRBJ1-1, with D possibly TRBD1 on 6 matching bases. Germline loops: CDR1 SGHDT, CDR2 YYEEEE. Trimming removed 0 bases at V and 4 bases at J, with 13 bases between. This CDR3 spans 15 amino acids. CDR3 sequence: CASSLGATGSTEAFF. DNA for the CDR3: TGTGCCAGCAGCTTGGGGGCCACAGGGTCCACTGAAGCTTTCTTT. Combining the CDR3 with reference TRBV5-6 and TRBJ1-1 gives the whole variable domain DAGVTQSPTHLIKTRGQQVTLRCSPKSGHDTVSWYQQALGQGPQFIFQYYEEEERQRGNFPDRFSGHQFPNYSSELNVNALLLGDSALYLCASSLGATGSTEAFFGQGTRLTVV.

The J gene is TRBJ2-7, the V gene TRBV19, with no clear D. Germline CDR1 LNHDA, CDR2 SQIVND (reference sequence). The CDR3 loop spans 12 amino acids. The V end was cut by 7 bases, the J end by 1 base, with 8 bases between. The CDR3 coding sequence is TGTGCCAGTACGGCGGAATCCTACGAGCAGTACTTC. Encoded protein: CASTAESYEQYF. Supplemented by reference TRBV19 and TRBJ2-7, the full variable domain reads DGGITQSPKYLFRKEGQNVTLSCEQNLNHDAMYWYRQDPGQGLRLIYYSQIVNDFQKGDIAEGYSVSREKKESFPLTVTSAQKNPTAFYLCASTAESYEQYFGPGTRLTVT.

The chain combines TRBV6-6 with TRBJ2-7; TRBD2 matches 8 bases. The CDR3 has 15 residues. Germline CDR1 and CDR2: MNHNY and SVGAGI (reference sequence). The V and J ends lost 6 bases and 7 bases, in that order; junction bases with no gene match: 14. In DNA, the CDR3 is TGTGCCAGCAGGCGGGTTGGGGCGGGAGGCGGAGAGCAGTACTTC. Protein product: CASRRVGAGGGEQYF.

V is TRBV20-1 and J is TRBJ2-5; D remains ambiguous. Trimming removed 6 bases from V and 1 base from J, with 3 bases in between. Germline CDR1 reads DFQATT; CDR2 reads SNEGSKA (reference sequence). The CDR3 consists of 10 residues. CDR3 amino acids: CSATQETQYF. The CDR3 DNA reads TGCAGTGCAACCCAAGAGACCCAGTACTTC.

The chain has TRBV6-5 and TRBJ2-7; possibly TRBD1 for D (5 bases). V was pared by 8 bases and J by 9 bases, with 17 bases between. CDR3 length equals 12 residues. Germline V gene data show CDR1 as MNHEY and CDR2 as SVGAGI. The CDR3 DNA follows: TGTGCCAGCCTGGACATGAACTTCGGGCAGTACTTC. It encodes CASLDMNFGQYF.

The chain is built from TRBV20-1 and TRBJ1-2; no clear D. This CDR3 spans 11 amino acids. V lost 1 base, J lost 4 bases, and 4 bases lay in between. Germline V lookup: CDR1 DFQATT, CDR2 SNEGSKA (reference sequence). The CDR3, as DNA: TGCAGTGCTAGAGGGGCCTATGGCTACACCTTC. Protein product: CSARGAYGYTF.

The genes are TRBV6-1 and TRBJ1-2, with TRBD1 as a possible D gene (6 bases). Germline values: CDR1 MNHNS, CDR2 SASEGT. This CDR3 has 15 residues. Trimming took off 5 bases at V and 4 bases at J, with 17 bases between the two ends. The CDR3 sequence is CASSQASGQPYGYTF. CDR3 DNA sequence: TGTGCCAGCAGTCAGGCGAGCGGACAGCCCTATGGCTACACCTTC.

The V call is TRBV19, the J call TRBJ1-1, with D possibly matching TRBD1 (6 bases). The CDR3 is made up of 13 amino acids. V lost 10 bases and J 8 bases, leaving 20 bases between the germline ends. CDR1 is LNHDA, CDR2 SQIVND, per germline (reference sequence). CDR3 residues: CATATGWNSEAFF. CDR3 in DNA: TGTGCCACCGCAACAGGGTGGAATTCGGAAGCTTTCTTT.

CDR3 sequence: CASSRDNTWETQYF. CDR3 sequence (DNA): TGCGCCAGCAGCAGAGACAATACTTGGGAGACCCAGTACTTC. This chain joins TRBV4-1 and TRBJ2-5; D is uncertain. The CDR3 is 14 residues long. With 5 bases removed from V and 5 bases from J, the gap between germline ends came to 15 bases. Germline V gene data show CDR1 as MGHRA and CDR2 as YSYEKL.

V gene TRBV5-4 combines with J gene TRBJ1-3; perhaps TRBD1 as D (6 bases). The germline CDR1 and CDR2 sequences are SGHNT and YYREEE (reference sequence). Trimming cost V 4 bases and J 6 bases, with 17 bases left between them. The CDR3 length is 15 residues. The CDR3 DNA is TGTGCCAGCAGCGGAAGTACAGGGTGGGAAAACACCATATATTTT. It specifies CASSGSTGWENTIYF.

The chain has TRBV7-9 and TRBJ1-1; 9 positions agree with TRBD1. This CDR3 has 14 amino acids. V lost 7 bases to trimming and J lost 8 bases; unmatched junction nucleotides: 11. The germline V gene has CDR1 SEHNR and CDR2 FQNEAQ (reference sequence). In DNA form, the CDR3 reads TGTGCCAGCACCCTGGAGACAGGGGGAATCGAAGCTTTCTTT. Translating gives CASTLETGGIEAFF.

This chain links TRBV2 with TRBJ2-1; 7 nucleotides line up with TRBD2. The CDR3 contains 15 residues. Per germline, CDR1 SNHLY and CDR2 FYNNEI. Trimming removed 3 bases from V and 8 bases from J; junction bases left unmatched: 10. The CDR3 coding sequence is TGTGCCAGCAGTGATGGGGGAGGGCCTTTAGATGAGCAGTTCTTC. Residues: CASSDGGGPLDEQFF. The entire variable domain, with the rest obtained from reference TRBV2 and TRBJ2-1, is as follows: EPEVTQTPSHQVTQMGQEVILRCVPISNHLYFYWYRQILGQKVEFLVSFYNNEISEKSEIFDDQFSVERPDGSNFTLKIRSTKLEDSAMYFCASSDGGGPLDEQFFGPGTRLTVL.

The chain carries TRBV5-1 and TRBJ2-3, with D uncertain. The CDR3 totals 12 residues. Germline-derived CDR1 and CDR2 are SGHRS and YFSETQ. The V end was cut by 4 bases, the J end by 2 bases, with 5 bases between. The DNA for the CDR3 is TGCGCCAGCAGCCTGGACACAGATACGCAGTATTTT. This codes for CASSLDTDTQYF. Variable domain in full (rest from reference TRBV5-1 and TRBJ2-3): KAGVTQTPRYLIKTRGQQVTLSCSPISGHRSVSWYQQTPGQGLQFLFEYFSETQRNKGNFPGRFSGRQFSNSRSEMNVSTLELGDSALYLCASSLDTDTQYFGPGTRLTVL.

The rearrangement uses TRBV19 and TRBJ2-3, with D uncertain. The CDR3 contains 16 residues. V shed 5 bases and J shed 1 base, with 16 bases lying between them. Germline V gene lookup returns CDR1 LNHDA and CDR2 SQIVND (reference sequence). CDR3 sequence (DNA): TGTGCCAGTAGTTCCGTTCTGTATCCTGGCACAGATACGCAGTATTTT. Its protein is CASSSVLYPGTDTQYF.

The chain links TRBV19 to TRBJ2-6; D is ambiguous. The CDR3 spans 16 residues. Germline V gene lookup returns CDR1 LNHDA and CDR2 SQIVND (reference sequence). Between the trimmed V and J ends, which lost 5 bases and 2 bases, there was a span of 13 bases. CDR3: CASSDGRLAGANVLTF. For the CDR3, the DNA is TGTGCCAGTAGTGACGGCCGGCTGGCTGGGGCCAACGTCCTGACTTTC.